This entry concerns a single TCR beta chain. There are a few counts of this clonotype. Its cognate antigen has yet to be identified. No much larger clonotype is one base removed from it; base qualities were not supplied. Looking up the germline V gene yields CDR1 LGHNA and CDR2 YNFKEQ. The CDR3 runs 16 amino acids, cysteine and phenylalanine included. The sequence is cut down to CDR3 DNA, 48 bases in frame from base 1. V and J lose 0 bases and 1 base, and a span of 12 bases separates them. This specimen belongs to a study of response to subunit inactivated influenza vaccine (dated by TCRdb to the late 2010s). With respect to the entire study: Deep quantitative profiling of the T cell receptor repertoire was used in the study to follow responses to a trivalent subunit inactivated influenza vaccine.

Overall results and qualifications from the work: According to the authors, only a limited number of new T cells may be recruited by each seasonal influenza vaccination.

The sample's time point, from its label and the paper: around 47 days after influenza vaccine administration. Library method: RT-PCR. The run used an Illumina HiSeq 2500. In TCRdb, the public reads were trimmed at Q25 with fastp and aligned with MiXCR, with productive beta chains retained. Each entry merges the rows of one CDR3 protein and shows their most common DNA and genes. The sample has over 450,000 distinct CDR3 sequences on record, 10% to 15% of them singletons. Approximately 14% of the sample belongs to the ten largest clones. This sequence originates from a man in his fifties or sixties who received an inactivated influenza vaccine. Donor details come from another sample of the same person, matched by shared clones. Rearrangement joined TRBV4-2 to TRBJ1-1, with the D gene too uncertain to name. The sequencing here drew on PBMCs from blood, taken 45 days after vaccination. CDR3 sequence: CASSQEKGAGNTEAFF. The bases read TGTGCCAGCAGCCAAGAAAAGGGAGCCGGGAACACTGAAGCTTTCTTT.